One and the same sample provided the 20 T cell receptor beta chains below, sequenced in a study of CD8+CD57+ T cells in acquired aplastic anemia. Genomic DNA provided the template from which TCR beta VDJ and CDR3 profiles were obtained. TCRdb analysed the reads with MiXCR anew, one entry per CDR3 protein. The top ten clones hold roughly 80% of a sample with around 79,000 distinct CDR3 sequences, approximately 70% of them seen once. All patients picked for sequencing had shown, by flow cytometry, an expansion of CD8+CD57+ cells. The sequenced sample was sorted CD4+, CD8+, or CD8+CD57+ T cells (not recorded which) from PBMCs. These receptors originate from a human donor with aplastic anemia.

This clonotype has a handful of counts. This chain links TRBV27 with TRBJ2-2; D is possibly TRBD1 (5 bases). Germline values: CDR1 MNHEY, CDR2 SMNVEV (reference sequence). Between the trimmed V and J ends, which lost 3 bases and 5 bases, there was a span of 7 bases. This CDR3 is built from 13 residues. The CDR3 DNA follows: TGTGCCAGCAGTTTGGGGCGGACCGGGGAGCTGTTTTTT. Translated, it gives CASSLGRTGELFF.

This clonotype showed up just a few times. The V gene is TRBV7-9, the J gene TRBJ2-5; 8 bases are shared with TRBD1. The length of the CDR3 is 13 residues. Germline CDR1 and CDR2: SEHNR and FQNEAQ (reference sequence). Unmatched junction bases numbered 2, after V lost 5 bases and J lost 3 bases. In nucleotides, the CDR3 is TGTGCCAGCAGCCAGACAGGGGAAGAGACCCAGTACTTC. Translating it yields CASSQTGEETQYF.

The DNA of the CDR3 is TGTGCCAGCAGTTACGTCCGTTCCTACGAGCAGTACTTC. This encodes CASSYVRSYEQYF. The rearrangement joins TRBV6-5 to TRBJ2-7; no clear D gene. CDR1 is MNHEY and CDR2 is SVGAGI in the germline V gene. CDR3 length: 13 amino acids. Trimming took 2 bases from V and 1 from J, leaving 6 bases between them.

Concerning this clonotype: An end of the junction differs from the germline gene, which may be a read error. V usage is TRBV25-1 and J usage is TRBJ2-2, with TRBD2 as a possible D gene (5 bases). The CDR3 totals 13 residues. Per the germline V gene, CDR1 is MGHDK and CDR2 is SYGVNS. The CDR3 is CASSAGNTGELSF. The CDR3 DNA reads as TGTGCCAGCAGTGCGGGGAACACCGGGGAGCTGTCTTTT. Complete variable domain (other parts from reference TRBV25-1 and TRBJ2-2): EADIYQTPRYLVIGTGKKITLECSQTMGHDKMYWYQQDPGMELHLIHYSYGVNSTEKGDLSSESTVSRIRTEHFPLTLESARPSHTSQYLCASSAGNTGELSFGEGSRLTVL.

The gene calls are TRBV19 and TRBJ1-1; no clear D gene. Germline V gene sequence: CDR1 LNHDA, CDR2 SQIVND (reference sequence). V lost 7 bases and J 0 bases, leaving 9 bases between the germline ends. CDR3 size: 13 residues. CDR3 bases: TGTGCCAGTATTACGGACCTGAACACTGAAGCTTTCTTT. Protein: CASITDLNTEAFF.

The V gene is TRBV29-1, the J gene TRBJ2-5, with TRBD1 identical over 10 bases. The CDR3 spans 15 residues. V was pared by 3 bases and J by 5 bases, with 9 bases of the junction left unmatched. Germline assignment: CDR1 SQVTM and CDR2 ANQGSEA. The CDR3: CSVDPGTGVEETQYF. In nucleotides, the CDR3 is TGCAGCGTTGACCCGGGGACAGGGGTGGAGGAGACCCAGTACTTC.

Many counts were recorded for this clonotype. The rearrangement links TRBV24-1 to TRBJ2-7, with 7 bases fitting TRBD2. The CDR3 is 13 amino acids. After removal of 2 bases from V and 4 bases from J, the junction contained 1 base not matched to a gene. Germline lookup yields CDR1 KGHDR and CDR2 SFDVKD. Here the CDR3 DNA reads TGTGCCACCAGTGATTGGCGGGGGTACGAGCAGTACTTC. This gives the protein CATSDWRGYEQYF.

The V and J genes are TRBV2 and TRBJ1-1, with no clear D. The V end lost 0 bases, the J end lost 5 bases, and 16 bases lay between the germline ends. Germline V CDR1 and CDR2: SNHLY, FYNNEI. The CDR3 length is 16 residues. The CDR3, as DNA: TGTGCCAGCAGTGAAGCGCTGTCATCTCCAAGGACTGAAGCTTTCTTT. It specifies CASSEALSSPRTEAFF.

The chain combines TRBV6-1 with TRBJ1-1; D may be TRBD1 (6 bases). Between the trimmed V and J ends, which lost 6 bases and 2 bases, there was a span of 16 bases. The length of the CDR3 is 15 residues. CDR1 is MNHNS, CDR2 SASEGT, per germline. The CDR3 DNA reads TGTGCCAGCAGCGAGGGGGGCAGGCTAAACACTGAAGCTTTCTTT. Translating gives CASSEGGRLNTEAFF.

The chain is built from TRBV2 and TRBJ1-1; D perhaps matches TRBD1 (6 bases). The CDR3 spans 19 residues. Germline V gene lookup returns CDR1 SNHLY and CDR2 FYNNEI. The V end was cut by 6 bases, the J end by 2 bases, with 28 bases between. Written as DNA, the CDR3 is TGTGCCAGCAGGGAGGCCCGGCCCGGGACAAAAGAACTTAACACTGAAGCTTTCTTT. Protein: CASREARPGTKELNTEAFF.

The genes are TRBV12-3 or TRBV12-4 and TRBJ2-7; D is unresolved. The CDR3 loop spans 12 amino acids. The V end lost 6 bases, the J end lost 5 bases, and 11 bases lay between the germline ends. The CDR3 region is CASSPPGHEQYF. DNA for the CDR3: TGTGCCAGCAGCCCCCCGGGCCACGAGCAGTACTTC.

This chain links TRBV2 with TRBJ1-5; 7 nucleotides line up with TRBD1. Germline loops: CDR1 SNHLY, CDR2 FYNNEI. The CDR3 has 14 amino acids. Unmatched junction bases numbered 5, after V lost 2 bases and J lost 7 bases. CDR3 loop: CASSELDRAQPQHF. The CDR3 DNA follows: TGTGCCAGCAGTGAATTAGACAGGGCCCAGCCCCAGCATTTT.

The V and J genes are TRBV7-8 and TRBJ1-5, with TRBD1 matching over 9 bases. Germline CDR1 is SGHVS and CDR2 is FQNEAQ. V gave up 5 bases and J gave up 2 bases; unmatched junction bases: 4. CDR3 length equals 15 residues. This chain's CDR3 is CASSIQGAGNQPQHF. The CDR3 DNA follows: TGTGCCAGCAGCATACAGGGGGCCGGCAATCAGCCCCAGCATTTT.

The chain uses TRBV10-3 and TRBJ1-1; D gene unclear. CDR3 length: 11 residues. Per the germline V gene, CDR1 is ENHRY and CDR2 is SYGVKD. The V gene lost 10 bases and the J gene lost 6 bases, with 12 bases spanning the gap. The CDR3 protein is CATWQGPEAFF. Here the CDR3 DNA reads TGTGCCACCTGGCAAGGGCCTGAAGCTTTCTTT.

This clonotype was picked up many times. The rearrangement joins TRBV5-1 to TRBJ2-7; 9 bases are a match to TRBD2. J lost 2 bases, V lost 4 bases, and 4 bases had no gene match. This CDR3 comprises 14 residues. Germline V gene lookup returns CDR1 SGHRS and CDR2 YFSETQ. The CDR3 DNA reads TGCGCCAGCAGCCTAGTAGCGGGAGCCTACGAGCAGTACTTC. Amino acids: CASSLVAGAYEQYF.

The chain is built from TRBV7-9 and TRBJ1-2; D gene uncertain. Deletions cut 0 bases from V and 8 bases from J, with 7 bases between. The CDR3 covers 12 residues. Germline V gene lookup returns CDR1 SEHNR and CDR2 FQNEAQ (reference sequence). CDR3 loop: CASSLAGSGYTF. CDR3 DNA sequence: TGTGCCAGCAGCTTAGCAGGTAGCGGCTACACCTTC.

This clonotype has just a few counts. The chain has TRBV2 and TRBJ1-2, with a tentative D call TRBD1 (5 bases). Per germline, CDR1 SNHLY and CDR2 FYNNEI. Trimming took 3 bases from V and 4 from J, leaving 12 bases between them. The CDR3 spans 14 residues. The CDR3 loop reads CASSEGQTAYGYTF. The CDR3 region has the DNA TGTGCCAGCAGTGAGGGGCAGACAGCCTATGGCTACACCTTC. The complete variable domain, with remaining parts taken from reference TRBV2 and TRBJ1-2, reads EPEVTQTPSHQVTQMGQEVILRCVPISNHLYFYWYRQILGQKVEFLVSFYNNEISEKSEIFDDQFSVERPDGSNFTLKIRSTKLEDSAMYFCASSEGQTAYGYTFGSGTRLTVV.

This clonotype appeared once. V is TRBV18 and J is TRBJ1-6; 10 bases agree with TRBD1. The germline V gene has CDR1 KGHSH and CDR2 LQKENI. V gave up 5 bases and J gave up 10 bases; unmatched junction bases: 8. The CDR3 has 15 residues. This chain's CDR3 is CASSSGTGERSPLHF. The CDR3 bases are TGTGCCAGCTCATCCGGGACAGGGGAACGGTCACCCCTCCACTTT.

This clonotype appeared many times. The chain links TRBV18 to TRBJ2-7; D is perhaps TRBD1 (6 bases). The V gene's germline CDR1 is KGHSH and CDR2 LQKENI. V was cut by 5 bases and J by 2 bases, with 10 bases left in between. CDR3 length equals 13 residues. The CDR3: CASSTGTPYEQYF. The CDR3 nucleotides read TGTGCCAGCTCAACCGGGACACCCTACGAGCAGTACTTC.

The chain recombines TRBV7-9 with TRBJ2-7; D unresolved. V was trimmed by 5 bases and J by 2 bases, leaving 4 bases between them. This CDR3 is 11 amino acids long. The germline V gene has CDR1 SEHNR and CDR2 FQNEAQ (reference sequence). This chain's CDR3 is CASSIAYEQYF. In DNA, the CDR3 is TGTGCCAGCAGCATCGCCTACGAGCAGTACTTC.